This TCR beta chain stems from a study of T cell repertoires in cytomegalovirus infection. Looking at the study overall: Carrying CMV and the relevant HLA type showed in public TCR beta signatures. The study, taken as a whole, reports: The ex vivo response showed dominance by HLA-C-restricted CMV-specific TCR beta clonotypes.

One entry per CDR3 protein results from TCRdb running MiXCR on the reads. The sample includes 700,000 to 850,000 distinct CDR3 sequences, 32% of them seen just once. This clonotype has a count of ten or more. As yet, its antigen is unknown. This clonotype was sampled from a human donor in good health (CMV status not recorded). Some clones in this sample may be carry-over from other donors' samples. The sequencing here drew on cultured CD8+ T cells from PBMCs, taken from culture after CMV antigen stimulation.

CDR3 sequence (DNA): TGTGCCAGCAGCTTATCCCCAGGGCCTAATGAAAAACTGTTTTTT. This gives the protein CASSLSPGPNEKLFF. This chain connects TRBV7-6 to TRBJ1-4, with a tentative D call TRBD1 (5 bases). Trimming left V 2 bases short and J 3 bases short, with 10 bases between. Per germline, CDR1 SGHVS and CDR2 FNYEAQ. The CDR3 has 15 amino acids.